These 29 T cell receptor beta chains share one sample of origin, sequenced in a study of early stage breast cancer tumors. Here immunoSEQ multiplex PCR was the method, and the copy in TCRdb shows in-frame clones only, minus some. The table has around 28,000 clones, roughly four fifths seen once; the top ten hold around 10%. The sample consisted of breast tumor tissue. The receptors originated from a person younger than 45 with breast cancer.

This chain joins TRBV2 and TRBJ2-5, with D perhaps being TRBD1 or TRBD2 (5 bases each). V lost 10 bases, J lost 5 bases, and 17 bases lay in between. There are 13 residues in the CDR3. Germline V lookup: CDR1 SNHLY, CDR2 FYNNEI. The CDR3 DNA sequence: TGTGCCACCGCAGGGAGCCGAGTGGAGACCCAGTACTTC. Residues: CATAGSRVETQYF.

The chain combines TRBV30 with TRBJ2-7; 9 nucleotides match TRBD2. Germline CDR1 is GTSNPN and CDR2 is SVGIG (reference sequence). There are 14 residues in the CDR3. With V trimmed by 3 bases and J by 3 bases, 6 bases remained unmatched. This CDR3 reads CAWSPSGTHYEQYF. DNA for the CDR3: TGTGCCTGGAGCCCTAGCGGGACCCACTACGAGCAGTACTTC. The entire variable domain, with the rest obtained from reference TRBV30 and TRBJ2-7, is as follows: SQTIHQWPATLVQPVGSPLSLECTVEGTSNPNLYWYRQAAGRGLQLLFYSVGIGQISSEVPQNLSASRPQDRQFILSSKKLLLSDSGFYLCAWSPSGTHYEQYFGPGTRLTVT.

The chain links TRBV25-1 to TRBJ2-2, with a weak D call TRBD2 (6 bases). The germline CDR1 and CDR2 sequences are MGHDK and SYGVNS. This CDR3 comprises 15 residues. Trimming cost V 1 base and J 2 bases, with 8 bases left between them. CDR3 sequence: CASSEWRGNTGELFF. CDR3 DNA: TGTGCCAGCAGTGAATGGCGGGGAAACACCGGGGAGCTGTTTTTT.

This clone was seen a single time. The J gene is TRBJ2-1, the V gene TRBV19; 14 bases fit TRBD2. V lost 5 bases to trimming and J lost 7 bases; unmatched junction nucleotides: 7. The germline V gene has CDR1 LNHDA and CDR2 SQIVND (reference sequence). CDR3 length: 16 amino acids. The CDR3 spells CASSLGLAGVRNEQFF. The CDR3 nucleotides read TGTGCCAGTAGTCTGGGACTAGCGGGAGTTAGGAATGAGCAGTTCTTC.

The chain couples TRBV7-2 to TRBJ2-5, with D unresolved. From germline, CDR1 is SGHTA and CDR2 FQGNSA. Trimming removed 1 base from V and 5 bases from J, with 5 bases in between. The CDR3 has 12 amino acids. CDR3 region: CASSLGRETQYF. The CDR3 DNA sequence: TGTGCCAGCAGCTTAGGACGGGAGACCCAGTACTTC.

This clone showed up just once. The chain couples TRBV30 to TRBJ1-5; possible D gene TRBD1, 5 bases. V shed 0 bases and J shed 5 bases, with 8 bases lying between them. The germline CDR1 and CDR2 sequences are GTSNPN and SVGIG (reference sequence). The CDR3 consists of 13 residues. CDR3: CAWSVRGDQPQHF. The DNA for the CDR3 is TGTGCCTGGAGTGTGAGGGGTGATCAGCCCCAGCATTTT.

The chain couples TRBV2 to TRBJ2-7; TRBD2 matches 8 bases. Germline V gene lookup returns CDR1 SNHLY and CDR2 FYNNEI. V lost 8 bases and J lost 12; bases outside the gene matches: 15. This CDR3 contains 13 residues. The CDR3 is CASAWAGGDGTYF. CDR3 coding DNA: TGTGCCAGCGCCTGGGCGGGGGGTGATGGCACGTACTTC.

The CDR3 sequence is CASSSPSGGVRAELFF. The CDR3 DNA sequence: TGTGCCAGCAGTTCACCTAGCGGGGGGGTCCGGGCGGAACTGTTTTTT. The chain employs TRBV27 and TRBJ1-4; weak D call: TRBD1 (5 bases). The germline V gene encodes CDR1 MNHEY and CDR2 SMNVEV (reference sequence). The CDR3 consists of 16 residues. Trimming took off 4 bases at V and 12 bases at J, with 24 bases between the two ends.

The V and J genes are TRBV4-1 and TRBJ2-7; maybe TRBD1 (5 bases). The V end lost 3 bases, the J end lost 4 bases, and 10 bases lay between the germline ends. Germline CDR1 MGHRA, CDR2 YSYEKL. The CDR3 is 13 amino acids. The CDR3 loop is CASSHQGTYEQYF. The CDR3 bases are TGCGCCAGCAGCCACCAGGGCACTTACGAGCAGTACTTC.

The rearrangement links TRBV21-1 to TRBJ2-7; the D segment call TRBD2 is taken from the table without a DNA check. TRBV21-1 corresponds to a pseudogene. This CDR3 spans 14 amino acids. For the CDR3, the DNA is TGTGCCAGCAGCAAACCCCGCGGTGACTACGAGCAGTACTTC. The encoded protein is CASSKPRGDYEQYF.

J is TRBJ2-2 and V is TRBV6-5; D gene uncertain. Germline V lookup: CDR1 MNHEY, CDR2 SVGAGI. The CDR3 length is 12 residues. Between the trimmed V and J ends, which lost 5 bases and 7 bases, there was a span of 8 bases. In DNA form, the CDR3 reads TGTGCCAGCAGTCCGTATCGCGGGGAGCTGTTTTTT. It is translated as CASSPYRGELFF.

V usage is TRBV23-1 and J usage is TRBJ2-1, with 8 nucleotides matching TRBD2. TRBV23-1 is given ORF status, its function remaining uncertain. Germline trimming cut 1 base from V and 5 bases from J; bases unmatched to any gene: 10. CDR3 length equals 17 residues. The CDR3 DNA follows: TGCGCCAGCAGTCAATTCGGGGGGGGTTTAGCGGACAATGAGCAGTTCTTC. Protein sequence: CASSQFGGGLADNEQFF.

The rearrangement joins TRBV30 to TRBJ2-6, with D perhaps TRBD1 (6 bases). Germline lookup yields CDR1 GTSNPN and CDR2 SVGIG (reference sequence). The CDR3 has 20 residues. V lost 4 bases and J lost 0, with 25 bases in between. The CDR3 spells CAWTVGAGAVIFSGANVLTF. Here the CDR3 DNA reads TGTGCCTGGACTGTAGGTGCAGGGGCCGTTATATTCTCTGGGGCCAACGTCCTGACTTTC.

CDR3 coding DNA: TGTGCCAGCAGCATGGGGGGCAGGGCGGGCAATGAGCAGTTCTTC. It specifies CASSMGGRAGNEQFF. This chain links TRBV7-9 with TRBJ2-1; either TRBD1 or TRBD2 may fit D (6 bases each). With 5 bases removed from V and 6 bases from J, the gap between germline ends came to 17 bases. Germline lookup yields CDR1 SEHNR and CDR2 FQNEAQ (reference sequence). The CDR3 runs 15 residues.

This chain connects TRBV18 to TRBJ1-3; a weak D match, TRBD1 (5 bases). With 1 base removed from V and 0 bases from J, the gap between germline ends came to 10 bases. From germline, CDR1 is KGHSH and CDR2 LQKENI. This CDR3 region has 16 residues. In DNA form, the CDR3 reads TGTGCCAGCTCACCACAGGCTGGGGGCTCTGGAAACACCATATATTTT. Encoded protein: CASSPQAGGSGNTIYF.

This chain uses TRBV30 with TRBJ1-1, with D unresolved. Germline V gene sequence: CDR1 GTSNPN, CDR2 SVGIG (reference sequence). CDR3 length equals 14 residues. V was pared by 0 bases and J by 3 bases, with 11 bases between. The CDR3 DNA reads TGTGCCTGGAGTGTACGGGGTGGGTACACTGAAGCTTTCTTT. It yields the protein CAWSVRGGYTEAFF.

This chain connects TRBV19 to TRBJ1-5, with D maybe TRBD1 (6 bases). The CDR3 runs to 15 residues. V was shortened by 0 bases and J by 7 bases, with 13 bases between the two germline ends. The germline gives CDR1 LNHDA, CDR2 SQIVND (reference sequence). The CDR3 spells CASSIDGTGSQPQHF. CDR3 sequence (DNA): TGTGCCAGTAGTATAGATGGCACAGGGTCACAGCCCCAGCATTTT. The variable domain in full, completed from reference TRBV19 and TRBJ1-5, reads DGGITQSPKYLFRKEGQNVTLSCEQNLNHDAMYWYRQDPGQGLRLIYYSQIVNDFQKGDIAEGYSVSREKKESFPLTVTSAQKNPTAFYLCASSIDGTGSQPQHFGDGTRLSIL.

This clone was observed a handful of times. The rearrangement uses TRBV19 and TRBJ2-1; 9 bases fit TRBD2. Germline CDR1 reads LNHDA; CDR2 reads SQIVND (reference sequence). The length of the CDR3 is 14 residues. Trimming took 3 bases from V and 7 from J; bases not matched to a gene: 4. CDR3 in amino acids: CASSIAGGPNEQFF. The CDR3 DNA sequence: TGTGCCAGTAGTATTGCGGGAGGGCCGAATGAGCAGTTCTTC.

V is TRBV7-7 and J is TRBJ2-5; 9 bases line up with TRBD2. CDR1 SSHAT and CDR2 FNYEAQ come from the germline V gene (reference sequence). Unmatched junction bases numbered 10, after V lost 3 bases and J lost 5 bases. The CDR3 is made up of 16 amino acids. The CDR3, as DNA: TGTGCCAGCAGCTTCGGGGCGGGAGGGGCGGGGGAGACCCAGTACTTC. Residues: CASSFGAGGAGETQYF.

The J gene is TRBJ2-3, the V gene TRBV7-2, with D perhaps matching TRBD1 (6 bases). Germline V lookup: CDR1 SGHTA, CDR2 FQGNSA. There are 16 residues in the CDR3. The germline V and J ends were trimmed by 5 bases and 4 bases, with 19 bases remaining between them. CDR3 nucleotide sequence: TGTGCCAGCAGCCACCCTGCACCCGCAGGGGCAGATACGCAGTATTTT. It yields the protein CASSHPAPAGADTQYF.

The chain employs TRBV7-2 and TRBJ2-1; TRBD2 aligns across 14 bases. The CDR3 consists of 16 residues. Trimming took 0 bases from V and 7 from J; bases not matched to a gene: 2. CDR1 is SGHTA and CDR2 is FQGNSA in the germline V gene. CDR3 coding DNA: TGTGCCAGCAGCTTAGCCGGGACTAGCGGGAGAAATGAGCAGTTCTTC. It translates to CASSLAGTSGRNEQFF.

The rearrangement links TRBV5-8 to TRBJ2-3; the match to TRBD1 covers 9 bases. Germline values: CDR1 SGHTS, CDR2 YDEGEE. This CDR3 comprises 15 residues. After removal of 2 bases from V and 3 bases from J, the junction contained 4 bases not matched to a gene. This CDR3 is CASSFGQGQTDTQYF. The CDR3 DNA reads TGTGCCAGCAGCTTTGGACAGGGGCAAACAGATACGCAGTATTTT.

The chain is built from TRBV2 and TRBJ2-5; TRBD2 matches at 10 bases. Germline CDR1 and CDR2: SNHLY and FYNNEI. Unmatched junction bases numbered 12, after V lost 4 bases and J lost 4 bases. The CDR3 spans 17 residues. CDR3 residues: CASSGSLAGVRGETQYF. The CDR3 DNA reads TGTGCCAGCAGTGGCTCGCTAGCGGGAGTGCGGGGAGAGACCCAGTACTTC.

The V call is TRBV25-1, the J call TRBJ2-2; the D call may be TRBD1 or TRBD2 (5 bases each). The V gene lost 5 bases and the J gene lost 2 bases, with 12 bases spanning the gap. Per the germline V gene, CDR1 is MGHDK and CDR2 is SYGVNS. The CDR3 contains 15 residues. CDR3 DNA: TGTGCCAGCAGTCCTCGTCGGGGCAACACCGGGGAGCTGTTTTTT. Amino acid sequence: CASSPRRGNTGELFF.

V and J are TRBV7-7 and TRBJ2-1; D gene ambiguous. The CDR3 covers 12 residues. The germline V and J ends were trimmed by 5 bases and 9 bases, with 11 bases remaining between them. Germline CDR1 and CDR2: SSHAT and FNYEAQ (reference sequence). The CDR3: CASSPPRLEQFF. The CDR3 region has the DNA TGTGCCAGCAGCCCCCCTAGACTTGAGCAGTTCTTC.

This clone was detected a few times. The V and J genes are TRBV7-7 and TRBJ2-1; 8 positions agree with TRBD2. V shed 6 bases, J shed 10 bases, and the junction held 20 bases outside the gene matches. The CDR3 loop spans 17 amino acids. Germline assignment: CDR1 SSHAT and CDR2 FNYEAQ (reference sequence). The CDR3 DNA reads TGTGCCAGCAGTTCCGGCGGGGGGCGGGAGGCCCGGGGAGAGCAGTTCTTC. This gives the protein CASSSGGGREARGEQFF.

This rearrangement joins TRBV5-4 to TRBJ2-7, with TRBD2 matching over 9 bases. The CDR3 covers 16 residues. Germline CDR1 reads SGHNT; CDR2 reads YYREEE (reference sequence). V shed 4 bases and J 2 bases; nucleotides not matched to a gene: 10. CDR3 coding DNA: TGTGCCAGCAGCCCAACTCTTAGCGGGAGCCCCTACGAGCAGTACTTC. This translates into CASSPTLSGSPYEQYF. The entire variable domain, with the rest obtained from reference TRBV5-4 and TRBJ2-7, is as follows: ETGVTQSPTHLIKTRGQQVTLRCSSQSGHNTVSWYQQALGQGPQFIFQYYREEENGRGNFPPRFSGLQFPNYSSELNVNALELDDSALYLCASSPTLSGSPYEQYFGPGTRLTVT.

The chain employs TRBV7-2 and TRBJ1-2; maybe TRBD1 (6 bases). The ends were cut back, 6 bases at V and 6 bases at J, with 17 bases in the middle. Germline V gene lookup returns CDR1 SGHTA and CDR2 FQGNSA. This CDR3 is built from 14 residues. The CDR3 coding sequence is TGTGCCAGCAGAATCGCTCCAGGGGCGGATGGCTACACCTTC. Translation gives CASRIAPGADGYTF.

The V call is TRBV2, the J call TRBJ2-6, with 8 nucleotides matching TRBD2. CDR3 length equals 19 residues. Trimming took 6 bases from V and 0 from J; bases not matched to a gene: 13. Germline V CDR1 and CDR2: SNHLY, FYNNEI. CDR3 bases: TGTGCCAGCAGCGTCCGCCGGGGGGGCGCCCCCTCTGGGGCCAACGTCCTGACTTTC. This encodes CASSVRRGGAPSGANVLTF.